This TCR beta chain was identified in a study of blood T cell repertoires in COVID-19. About the study: COVID-19 samples from acute and convalescent phases originated in the United States, Italy and Spain. Sample material is recorded as cDNA or gDNA derived from T cells, B-cell-depleted T cells, or PBMCs.

Authors' analysis steps: Scientists estimated how many nucleated cells there were by amplifying reference gene primers. TCRdb's copy holds only in-frame clones and misses some; the assay was immunoSEQ multiplex PCR. That table is the source of V, J and clone size, and D and trimming were worked out from the DNA. The table records 290,000 or so clones, 85% of them present only once. This CDR3 has 14 residues. The V gene's germline CDR1 is GTSNPN and CDR2 SVGIG (reference sequence). The ends were cut back, 6 bases at V and 5 bases at J, with 19 bases in the middle. The sequenced material came from peripheral blood. The sequence was obtained from a man over 45 with active or convalescent COVID-19. The genes are TRBV30 and TRBJ1-2; D unclear. CDR3 region: CACVYGVPRYGYTF. The CDR3 DNA reads TGTGCCTGCGTTTACGGGGTCCCGAGGTATGGCTACACCTTC.